This T cell receptor (beta chain) stems from a study of T cell clones after liver transplantation. Across the study: Tolerance: complete withdrawal held at least one year, liver enzymes staying within twice normal.

Sequencing was performed with immunoSEQ multiplex PCR; in TCRdb, only in-frame clones are kept and a portion is missing. Counted here are 75,000 to 95,000 clones, approximately 82% occurring once; the ten biggest clones make up 2.5% to 3.5%. Of note for this clone: The sample carries other DNA sequences with the same CDR3.

The germline gives CDR1 MDHEN, CDR2 SYDVKM. J was trimmed by 2 bases and V by 5 bases; bases with no gene match: 0. The length of the CDR3 is 14 residues. This TCR came from a human patient who received a liver transplant. The T cells may partly be graft donor cells. The chain has TRBV28 and TRBJ2-5; 12 bases are a match to TRBD2. The sequencing used CD4+ T cells from blood, collected at the 22-month timepoint. CDR3 loop: CASSLAGGQETQYF. The CDR3 nucleotides are TGTGCCAGCAGTCTAGCGGGAGGGCAAGAGACCCAGTACTTC.